The T cell receptor (beta chain) under discussion was sequenced for a study of blood T cell repertoires in COVID-19. Background on the study: The United States, Italy and Spain supplied acute and convalescent COVID-19 samples. Sample material is recorded as cDNA or gDNA derived from T cells, B-cell-depleted T cells, or PBMCs.

The CDR3 totals 11 residues. Trimming removed 6 bases from V and 5 bases from J, with 8 bases in between. Germline CDR1 reads MNHNY; CDR2 reads SVGAGI (reference sequence). Per the study methods: Reference gene primer amplification yielded estimated nucleated cell counts. Using immunoSEQ multiplex PCR, the repertoire was profiled, and TCRdb retains in-frame clones only, with some absent. The DNA was the basis for D and trimming; V, J and clone size are from that table. The sample includes some 370,000 clones, roughly nine tenths seen only once; the top ten take 1.2%. This chain joins TRBV6-6 and TRBJ2-7; possible D gene TRBD1, 6 bases. The sequence was collected from a man in his forties or fifties with acute or convalescent COVID-19. Sequencing used peripheral blood. The CDR3 reads CASSPGDEQYF. CDR3 nucleotide sequence: TGTGCCAGCAGCCCAGGGGACGAGCAGTACTTC.